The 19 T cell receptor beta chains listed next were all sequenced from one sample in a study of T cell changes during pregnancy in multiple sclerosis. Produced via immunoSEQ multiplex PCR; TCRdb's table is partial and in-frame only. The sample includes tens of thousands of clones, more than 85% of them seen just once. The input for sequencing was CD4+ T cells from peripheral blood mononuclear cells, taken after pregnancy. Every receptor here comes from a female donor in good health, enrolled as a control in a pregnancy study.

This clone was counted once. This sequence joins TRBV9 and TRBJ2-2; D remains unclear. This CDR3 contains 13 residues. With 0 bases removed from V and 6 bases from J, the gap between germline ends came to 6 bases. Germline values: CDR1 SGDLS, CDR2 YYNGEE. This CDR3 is CASSVEAAGELFF. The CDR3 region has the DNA TGTGCCAGCAGCGTAGAGGCGGCCGGGGAGCTGTTTTTT.

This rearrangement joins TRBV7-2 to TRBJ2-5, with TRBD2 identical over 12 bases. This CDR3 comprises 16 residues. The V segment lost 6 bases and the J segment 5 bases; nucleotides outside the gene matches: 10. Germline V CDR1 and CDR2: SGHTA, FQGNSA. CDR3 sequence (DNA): TGTGCCAGCAGGATCCTAGCGGGAGGGCCCGAGGAGACCCAGTACTTC. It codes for CASRILAGGPEETQYF.

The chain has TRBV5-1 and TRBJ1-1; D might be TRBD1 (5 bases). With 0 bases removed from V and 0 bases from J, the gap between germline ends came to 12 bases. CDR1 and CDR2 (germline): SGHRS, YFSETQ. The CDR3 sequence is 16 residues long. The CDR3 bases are TGCGCCAGCAGCTTGGCCCCGACAGCCATGAACACTGAAGCTTTCTTT. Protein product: CASSLAPTAMNTEAFF.

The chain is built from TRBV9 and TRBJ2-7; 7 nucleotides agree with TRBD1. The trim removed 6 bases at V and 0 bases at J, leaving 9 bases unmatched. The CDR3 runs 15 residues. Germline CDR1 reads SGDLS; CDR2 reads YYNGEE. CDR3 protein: CASTPQGKGSYEQYF. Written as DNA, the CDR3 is TGTGCCAGCACCCCACAGGGGAAGGGCTCCTACGAGCAGTACTTC.

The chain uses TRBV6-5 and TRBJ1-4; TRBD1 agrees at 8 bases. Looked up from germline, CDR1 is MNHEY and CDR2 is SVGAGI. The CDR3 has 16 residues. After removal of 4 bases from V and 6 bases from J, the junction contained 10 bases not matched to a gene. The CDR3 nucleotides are TGTGCCAGCAGTTCTCCTACCGGGACAGGAGATGAAAAACTGTTTTTT. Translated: CASSSPTGTGDEKLFF.

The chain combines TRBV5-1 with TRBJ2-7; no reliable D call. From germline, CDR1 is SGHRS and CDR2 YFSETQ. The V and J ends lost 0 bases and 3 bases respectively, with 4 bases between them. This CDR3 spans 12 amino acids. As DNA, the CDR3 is TGCGCCAGCAGCTTGGACGGCTACGAGCAGTACTTC. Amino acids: CASSLDGYEQYF.

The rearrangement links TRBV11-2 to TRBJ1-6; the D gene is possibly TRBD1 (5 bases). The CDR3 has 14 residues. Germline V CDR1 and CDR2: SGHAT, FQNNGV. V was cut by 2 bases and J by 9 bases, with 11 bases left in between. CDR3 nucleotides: TGTGCCAGCAGCTTACCCGGGGGGGGTTCACCCCTCCACTTT. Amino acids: CASSLPGGGSPLHF.

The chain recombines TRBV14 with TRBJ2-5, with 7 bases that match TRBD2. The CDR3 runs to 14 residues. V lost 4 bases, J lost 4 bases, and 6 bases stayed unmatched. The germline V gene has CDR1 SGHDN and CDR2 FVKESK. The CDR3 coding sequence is TGTGCCAGCAGCCCTCGGACTAGTCGAGAGACCCAGTACTTC. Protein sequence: CASSPRTSRETQYF.

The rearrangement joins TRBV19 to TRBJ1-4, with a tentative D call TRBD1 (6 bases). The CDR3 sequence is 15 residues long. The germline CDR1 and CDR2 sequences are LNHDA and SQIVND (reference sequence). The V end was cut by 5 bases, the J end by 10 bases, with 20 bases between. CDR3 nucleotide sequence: TGTGCCAGTAGTGTACAAACAGGGATCGAAGGAAAACTGTTTTTT. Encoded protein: CASSVQTGIEGKLFF.

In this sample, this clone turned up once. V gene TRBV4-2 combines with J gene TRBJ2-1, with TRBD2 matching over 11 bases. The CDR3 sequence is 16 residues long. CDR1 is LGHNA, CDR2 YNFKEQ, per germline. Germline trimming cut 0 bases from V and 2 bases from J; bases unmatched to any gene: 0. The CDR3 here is CASSQDSGGAYNEQFF. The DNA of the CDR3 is TGTGCCAGCAGCCAAGATAGCGGGGGGGCCTACAATGAGCAGTTCTTC.

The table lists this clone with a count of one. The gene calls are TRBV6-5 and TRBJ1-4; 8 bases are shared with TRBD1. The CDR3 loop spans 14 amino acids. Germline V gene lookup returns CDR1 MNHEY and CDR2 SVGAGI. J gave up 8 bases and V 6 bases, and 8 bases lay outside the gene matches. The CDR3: CASSPTGGEEKLFF. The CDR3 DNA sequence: TGTGCCAGCAGCCCCACAGGGGGGGAAGAAAAACTGTTTTTT.

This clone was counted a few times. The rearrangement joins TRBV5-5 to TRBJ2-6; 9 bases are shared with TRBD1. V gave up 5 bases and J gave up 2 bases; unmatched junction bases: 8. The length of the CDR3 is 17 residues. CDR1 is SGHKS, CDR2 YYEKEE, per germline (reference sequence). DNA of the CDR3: TGTGCCAGCAGTCTCCGGGACAGGGACCCTGGGGCCAACGTCCTGACTTTC. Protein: CASSLRDRDPGANVLTF.

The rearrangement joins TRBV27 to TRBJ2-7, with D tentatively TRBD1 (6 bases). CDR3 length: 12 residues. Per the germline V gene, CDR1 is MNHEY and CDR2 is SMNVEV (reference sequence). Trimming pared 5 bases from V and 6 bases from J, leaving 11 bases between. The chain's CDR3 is CASSNRVGEQYF. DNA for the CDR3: TGTGCCAGCAGTAACAGGGTGGGCGAGCAGTACTTC.

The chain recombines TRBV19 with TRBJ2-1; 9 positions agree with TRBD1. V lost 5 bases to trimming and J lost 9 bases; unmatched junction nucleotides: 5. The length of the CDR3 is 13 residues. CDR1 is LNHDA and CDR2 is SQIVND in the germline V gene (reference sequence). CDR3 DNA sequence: TGTGCCAGTAGTGTAACAGGGGGCATTGAGCAGTTCTTC. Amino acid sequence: CASSVTGGIEQFF.

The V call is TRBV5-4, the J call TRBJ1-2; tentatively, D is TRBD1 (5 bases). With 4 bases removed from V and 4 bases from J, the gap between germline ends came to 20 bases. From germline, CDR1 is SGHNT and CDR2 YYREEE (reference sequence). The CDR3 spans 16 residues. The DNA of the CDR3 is TGTGCCAGCAGCGCACCCGGGAACCTCGGGGGCTATGGCTACACCTTC. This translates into CASSAPGNLGGYGYTF.

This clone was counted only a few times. DNA for the CDR3: TGTGCCAGCGGATTACAGGGGTCTACCGGGGAGCTGTTTTTT. This gives the protein CASGLQGSTGELFF. The chain uses TRBV7-9 and TRBJ2-2; TRBD1 aligns across 7 bases. The CDR3 sequence is 14 residues long. Germline CDR1 reads SEHNR; CDR2 reads FQNEAQ (reference sequence). J gave up 5 bases and V 8 bases, and 8 bases lay outside the gene matches.

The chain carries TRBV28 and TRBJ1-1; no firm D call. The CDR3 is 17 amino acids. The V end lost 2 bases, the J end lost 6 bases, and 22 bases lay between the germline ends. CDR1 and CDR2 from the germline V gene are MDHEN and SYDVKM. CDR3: CASSLTSYGPRLPEAFF. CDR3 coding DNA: TGTGCCAGCAGTTTAACTTCTTATGGCCCCAGACTCCCTGAAGCTTTCTTT. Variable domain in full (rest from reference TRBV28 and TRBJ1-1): DVKVTQSSRYLVKRTGEKVFLECVQDMDHENMFWYRQDPGLGLRLIYFSYDVKMKEKGDIPEGYSVSREKKERFSLILESASTNQTSMYLCASSLTSYGPRLPEAFFGQGTRLTVV.

For the CDR3, the DNA is TGTGCCAGCAGTTTATCTACAGGTCGGTTACCCCTCCACTTT. This gives the protein CASSLSTGRLPLHF. This chain links TRBV27 with TRBJ1-6; a weak D match, TRBD1 (5 bases). The CDR3 is 14 amino acids. Trimming took 0 bases from V and 12 from J, leaving 12 bases between them. CDR1 is MNHEY, CDR2 SMNVEV, per germline (reference sequence).

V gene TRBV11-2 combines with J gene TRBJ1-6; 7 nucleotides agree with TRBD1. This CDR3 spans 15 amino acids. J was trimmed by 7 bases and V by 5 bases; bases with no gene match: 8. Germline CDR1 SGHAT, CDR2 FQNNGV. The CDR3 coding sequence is TGTGCCAGCAGCCCTCTTCCGGGACAGAATTCACCCCTCCACTTT. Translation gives CASSPLPGQNSPLHF.